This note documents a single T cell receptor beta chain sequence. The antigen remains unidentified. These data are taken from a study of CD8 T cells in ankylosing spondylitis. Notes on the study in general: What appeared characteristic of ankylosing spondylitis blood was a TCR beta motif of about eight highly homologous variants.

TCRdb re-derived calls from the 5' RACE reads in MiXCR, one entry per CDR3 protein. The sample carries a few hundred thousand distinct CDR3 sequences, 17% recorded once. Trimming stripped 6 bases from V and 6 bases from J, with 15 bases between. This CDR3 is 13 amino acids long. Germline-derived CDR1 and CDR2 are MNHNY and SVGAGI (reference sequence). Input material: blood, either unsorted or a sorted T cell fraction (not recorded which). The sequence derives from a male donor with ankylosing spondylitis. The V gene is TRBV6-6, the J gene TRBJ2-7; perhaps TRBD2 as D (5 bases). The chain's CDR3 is CASRGRERSEQYF. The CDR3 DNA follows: TGTGCCAGCAGAGGGAGAGAACGGAGCGAGCAGTACTTC.